Below are 21 T cell receptor beta chains sequenced from a single sample in a study of control samples from healthy donors and cancer patients. Data came from immunoSEQ multiplex PCR; TCRdb stores just in-frame clones and leaves some out. This sample carries approximately 150,000 clones, approximately 86% of them seen once, and the ten largest clones take roughly 1.7%. The source material was blood. The origin of the receptors is a man aged 18 to 30 in good health.

This clone was counted a single time. This chain links TRBV27 with TRBJ2-5; 8 nucleotides agree with TRBD1. The junction had 8 bases not matched to a gene; V was cut back by 5 bases and J by 3 bases. The germline V gene has CDR1 MNHEY and CDR2 SMNVEV (reference sequence). The CDR3 length is 15 residues. The CDR3 bases are TGTGCCAGCAGTCCAACAGGACAGGGAAAAGAGACCCAGTACTTC. Encoded protein: CASSPTGQGKETQYF.

The gene calls are TRBV9 and TRBJ1-1; D is possibly TRBD1 (5 bases). The CDR3 has 15 amino acids. The V and J ends lost 1 base and 0 bases respectively, with 10 bases between them. Germline V lookup: CDR1 SGDLS, CDR2 YYNGEE. The CDR3: CASSVPEGLNTEAFF. The CDR3 nucleotides read TGTGCCAGCAGCGTACCCGAGGGGTTGAACACTGAAGCTTTCTTT.

The chain uses TRBV7-2 and TRBJ2-1, with TRBD2 matching 11 bases. The CDR3 is 16 residues long. V lost 1 base and J lost 7; bases outside the gene matches: 6. CDR1 is SGHTA and CDR2 is FQGNSA in the germline V gene. In nucleotides, the CDR3 is TGTGCCAGCAGCTTAGACCCGGGACTAGCGGCGAATGAGCAGTTCTTC. Translation: CASSLDPGLAANEQFF.

This clone was counted once. The genes are TRBV29-1 and TRBJ2-3; TRBD2 aligns across 11 bases. Germline loops: CDR1 SQVTM, CDR2 ANQGSEA. The CDR3 sequence is 13 residues long. V lost 6 bases and J lost 6; bases outside the gene matches: 5. The CDR3 region has the DNA TGCAGCGTCGCTGGACTAGCGGGCGATACGCAGTATTTT. Encoded protein: CSVAGLAGDTQYF.

This clone occurred a few times. The chain links TRBV11-2 to TRBJ2-2, with 12 bases that match TRBD2. V was clipped by 5 bases and J by 1 base; unmatched bases: 2. Germline V CDR1 and CDR2: SGHAT, FQNNGV. This CDR3 is built from 16 residues. CDR3 nucleotides: TGTGCCAGCAGCCCTAGCGGGGGGGTGAACACCGGGGAGCTGTTTTTT. Its protein is CASSPSGGVNTGELFF.

The genes are TRBV24-1 and TRBJ1-1; D gene ambiguous. V lost 3 bases to trimming and J lost 3 bases, with 4 bases between them. The germline V gene has CDR1 KGHDR and CDR2 SFDVKD. The CDR3 has 12 amino acids. The CDR3 spells CATSDGDTEAFF. DNA for the CDR3: TGTGCCACCAGTGATGGGGACACTGAAGCTTTCTTT.

The chain couples TRBV6-6 to TRBJ1-4, with D perhaps matching TRBD1 (5 bases). V was cut by 5 bases and J by 13 bases, with 11 bases left in between. Germline assignment: CDR1 MNHNY and CDR2 SVGAGI (reference sequence). This CDR3 has 11 residues. CDR3 residues: CASSPWGGLFF. As DNA, the CDR3 is TGTGCCAGCAGTCCCTGGGGCGGACTGTTTTTT.

CDR3 in DNA: TGTGCCAGTAGTGGGGGTACTACAGGGGGCTACAATCAGCCCCAGCATTTT. This sequence encodes CASSGGTTGGYNQPQHF. The chain is built from TRBV19 and TRBJ1-5; 9 bases are shared with TRBD1. Germline V lookup: CDR1 LNHDA, CDR2 SQIVND (reference sequence). The CDR3 is 17 amino acids. J gave up 3 bases and V 5 bases, and 11 bases lay outside the gene matches.

V is TRBV28 and J is TRBJ2-2, with 8 nucleotides matching TRBD1. Unmatched junction bases numbered 6, after V lost 4 bases and J lost 5 bases. Germline CDR1 reads MDHEN; CDR2 reads SYDVKM. This CDR3 comprises 15 residues. CDR3 region: CASSSQGAGTGELFF. The CDR3, as DNA: TGTGCCAGCAGTTCTCAGGGGGCAGGGACCGGGGAGCTGTTTTTT.

This clone was detected only once. This sequence joins TRBV3-1 (or the pseudogene TRBV3-2) and TRBJ2-2; no clear D gene. This CDR3 is 15 amino acids long. V lost 4 bases and J lost 2, with 11 bases in between. Germline lookup yields CDR1 LGHDT and CDR2 YNNKEL (reference sequence). CDR3 region: CASSRESDNTGELFF. CDR3 coding DNA: TGTGCCAGCAGCCGAGAAAGTGATAACACCGGGGAGCTGTTTTTT.

CDR3 DNA sequence: TGTGCCAGTAGTACGCAGGGGGACACTGAAGCTTTCTTT. This sequence encodes CASSTQGDTEAFF. This chain joins TRBV19 and TRBJ1-1; 7 bases are a match to TRBD1. This CDR3 region has 13 residues. J lost 3 bases, V lost 4 bases, and 2 bases had no gene match. Per the germline V gene, CDR1 is LNHDA and CDR2 is SQIVND (reference sequence).

The CDR3, as DNA: TGTGCCAGCAGCCCCCGTAAAGTGACTAGCGGGGGGGCAGGAATCAATGAGCAGTTCTTC. Residues: CASSPRKVTSGGAGINEQFF. This sequence joins TRBV14 and TRBJ2-1, with 14 bases matching TRBD2. From germline, CDR1 is SGHDN and CDR2 FVKESK. The CDR3 extends over 20 amino acids. V trimming: 4 bases; J trimming: 6 bases; junction bases outside the gene matches: 17. Filled out from reference TRBV14 and TRBJ2-1, the complete variable domain reads EAGVTQFPSHSVIEKGQTVTLRCDPISGHDNLYWYRRVMGKEIKFLLHFVKESKQDESGMPNNRFLAERTGGTYSTLKVQPAELEDSGVYFCASSPRKVTSGGAGINEQFFGPGTRLTVL.

The chain links TRBV28 to TRBJ1-6, with a possible D match to TRBD1 (5 bases). The CDR3 has 15 residues. Germline CDR1 reads MDHEN; CDR2 reads SYDVKM. The V gene lost 5 bases and the J gene lost 0 bases, with 8 bases spanning the gap. In nucleotides, the CDR3 is TGTGCCAGCAGTCCGGGACCCTCCTATAATTCACCCCTCCACTTT. Its protein product is CASSPGPSYNSPLHF.

This clone was observed once. The V call is TRBV5-6, the J call TRBJ2-3; 10 bases line up with TRBD2. J was trimmed by 4 bases and V by 2 bases; bases with no gene match: 7. Germline loops: CDR1 SGHDT, CDR2 YYEEEE. The CDR3 totals 16 residues. CDR3 region: CASSFISGGASDTQYF. CDR3 coding DNA: TGTGCCAGCAGCTTCATCAGCGGGGGGGCCTCAGATACGCAGTATTTT.

This chain uses TRBV9 with TRBJ2-1, with TRBD2 identical over 8 bases. Trimming cost V 0 bases and J 2 bases; bases outside gene matches: 7. Germline loops: CDR1 SGDLS, CDR2 YYNGEE. This CDR3 is 17 amino acids long. The CDR3 sequence: CASSVEVRTSPYNEQFF. CDR3 DNA sequence: TGTGCCAGCAGCGTAGAAGTGAGGACTAGCCCCTACAATGAGCAGTTCTTC.

The CDR3 bases are TGTGCCAGCAGTGAATTCGCAAGTTACACTGAAGCTTTCTTT. Translated, it gives CASSEFASYTEAFF. The V call is TRBV6-1, the J call TRBJ1-1; D gene ambiguous. V was pared by 2 bases and J by 3 bases, with 10 bases between. The CDR3 loop spans 14 amino acids. Per germline, CDR1 MNHNS and CDR2 SASEGT.

V is TRBV12-3 or TRBV12-4 and J is TRBJ1-5; no clear D gene. The ends were cut back, 5 bases at V and 5 bases at J, with 10 bases in the middle. CDR3 length equals 13 residues. The CDR3 DNA sequence: TGTGCCAGCAGTGTTATCTCAGATCAGCCCCAGCATTTT. Its protein product is CASSVISDQPQHF.

The CDR3 is CASSILASYNTGELFF. DNA of the CDR3: TGCGCCAGCAGCATACTAGCGTCCTATAACACCGGGGAGCTGTTTTTT. The chain has TRBV5-1 and TRBJ2-2, with 7 bases fitting TRBD2. V shed 4 bases and J 2 bases; nucleotides not matched to a gene: 8. The germline gives CDR1 SGHRS, CDR2 YFSETQ. CDR3 size: 16 residues. Together with reference TRBV5-1 and TRBJ2-2, the CDR3 gives the full variable domain: KAGVTQTPRYLIKTRGQQVTLSCSPISGHRSVSWYQQTPGQGLQFLFEYFSETQRNKGNFPGRFSGRQFSNSRSEMNVSTLELGDSALYLCASSILASYNTGELFFGEGSRLTVL.

This chain connects TRBV4-2 to TRBJ1-5; possibly TRBD1 for D (5 bases). V lost 0 bases and J lost 5, with 11 bases in between. The length of the CDR3 is 15 residues. The V gene's germline CDR1 is LGHNA and CDR2 YNFKEQ. CDR3 sequence: CASSQDWGGDQPQHF. In nucleotides, the CDR3 is TGTGCCAGCAGCCAAGATTGGGGGGGGGATCAGCCCCAGCATTTT.

The chain joins TRBV18 to TRBJ2-1, with TRBD1 matching over 12 bases. CDR1 is KGHSH and CDR2 is LQKENI in the germline V gene. CDR3 length: 15 amino acids. J lost 6 bases, V lost 0 bases, and 0 bases had no gene match. The CDR3 spells CASSPPGQGANEQFF. For the CDR3, the DNA is TGTGCCAGCTCACCACCGGGACAGGGGGCCAATGAGCAGTTCTTC.

This chain links TRBV14 with TRBJ1-2, with D possibly matching TRBD1 (5 bases). The CDR3 totals 14 residues. Germline CDR1 is SGHDN and CDR2 is FVKESK. Trimming stripped 0 bases from V and 8 bases from J, with 13 bases between. The CDR3 nucleotides read TGTGCCAGCAGCCAAGAATGGCAGGGAGGCGGCTACACCTTC. Protein product: CASSQEWQGGGYTF. Full variable domain (rest looked up from reference TRBV14 and TRBJ1-2): EAGVTQFPSHSVIEKGQTVTLRCDPISGHDNLYWYRRVMGKEIKFLLHFVKESKQDESGMPNNRFLAERTGGTYSTLKVQPAELEDSGVYFCASSQEWQGGGYTFGSGTRLTVV.